This T cell receptor beta chain was recorded in a study of blood T cells in healthy people across ages. Looked up from germline, CDR1 is LNHNV and CDR2 is YYDKDF (reference sequence). The CDR3 totals 16 residues. Next came a second PCR, run for about 6 to 12 cycles, which used a sample-barcoded 5' primer along with a J-beta primer mix. Every single cDNA molecule received a tag from a template-switch adaptor with 12 random nucleotides. Sequencing recovered at least 3 million CDR3-containing paired-end reads from each sample. Each CDR3 protein is one row after TCRdb ran MiXCR on the 5' RACE reads. The data show about 1.4 million distinct CDR3 sequences, roughly 64% seen once. A minimum of 7 million PBMCs was isolated per sample.

This chain connects TRBV15 to TRBJ2-1; TRBD2 aligns across 7 bases. The J call may be mistaken, given a closer DNA end match to TRBJ2-7. The source material was blood. The TCR originated in a man between 18 and 29 years old in good health. This CDR3 is CATSRDSQGGSYEQYF. The CDR3 DNA reads as TGTGCCACCAGCAGAGATTCCCAGGGAGGGTCCTACGAGCAGTACTTC.